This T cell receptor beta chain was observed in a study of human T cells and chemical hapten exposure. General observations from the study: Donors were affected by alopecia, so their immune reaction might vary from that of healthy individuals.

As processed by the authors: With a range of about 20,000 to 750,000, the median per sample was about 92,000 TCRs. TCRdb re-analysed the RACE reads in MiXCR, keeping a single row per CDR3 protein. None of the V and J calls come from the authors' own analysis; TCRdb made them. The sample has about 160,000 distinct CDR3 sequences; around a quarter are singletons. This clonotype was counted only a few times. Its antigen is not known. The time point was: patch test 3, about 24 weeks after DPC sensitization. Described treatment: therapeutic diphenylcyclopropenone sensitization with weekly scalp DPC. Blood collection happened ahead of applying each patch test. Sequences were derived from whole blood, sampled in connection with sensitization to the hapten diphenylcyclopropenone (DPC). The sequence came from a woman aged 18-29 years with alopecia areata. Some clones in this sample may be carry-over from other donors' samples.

The CDR3 bases are TGCAGCGTCCCCTGGGGGGCCAACGTCCTGACTTTC. It yields the protein CSVPWGANVLTF. V usage is TRBV29-1 and J usage is TRBJ2-6; D unclear. CDR1 SQVTM and CDR2 ANQGSEA come from the germline V gene. Trimming removed 6 bases from V and 4 bases from J, with 7 bases in between. The CDR3 runs 12 residues.